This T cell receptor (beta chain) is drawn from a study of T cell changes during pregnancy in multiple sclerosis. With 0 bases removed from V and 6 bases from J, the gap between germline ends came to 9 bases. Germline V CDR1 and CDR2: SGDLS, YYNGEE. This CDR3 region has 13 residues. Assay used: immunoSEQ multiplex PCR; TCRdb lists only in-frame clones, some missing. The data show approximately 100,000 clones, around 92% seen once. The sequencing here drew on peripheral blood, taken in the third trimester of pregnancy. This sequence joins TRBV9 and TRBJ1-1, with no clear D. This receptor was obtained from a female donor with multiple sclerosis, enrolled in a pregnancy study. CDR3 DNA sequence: TGTGCCAGCAGCGTAGCAGATGGAGCTGAAGCTTTCTTT. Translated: CASSVADGAEAFF.